These 18 T cell receptor beta chains share one sample of origin, sequenced in a study of Graves' ophthalmopathy and Graves' hyperthyroidism. From RNA, the CDR3 regions of TCR beta chains were amplified and sequenced. First-round RT-PCR used HTBI primers; second-round multiplex PCR followed. TCRdb passed the multiplex PCR reads through MiXCR, listing each CDR3 protein once. The data hold over 650,000 distinct CDR3 sequences, with roughly two fifths observed a single time. The sequenced material came from peripheral blood. The receptors come from an adult man with Graves' ophthalmopathy.

In this sample, this clonotype turned up many times. The rearrangement links TRBV7-6 to TRBJ1-1; D perhaps matches TRBD1 (5 bases). Trimming took off 4 bases at V and 1 base at J, with 16 bases between the two ends. The V gene's germline CDR1 is SGHVS and CDR2 FNYEAQ. The CDR3 has 16 residues. Here the CDR3 DNA reads TGTGCCAGCAGCTCCTCTCAGGGACTCGGGAACACTGAAGCTTTCTTT. Translation gives CASSSSQGLGNTEAFF.

This clonotype has a count of ten or more. The chain is built from TRBV2 and TRBJ2-7, with D possibly matching TRBD2 (6 bases). V lost 2 bases to trimming and J lost 6 bases, with 8 bases between them. The CDR3 runs to 12 residues. The V gene's germline CDR1 is SNHLY and CDR2 FYNNEI. CDR3 sequence: CASSEMGGEQYF. The CDR3 coding sequence is TGTGCCAGCAGTGAAATGGGAGGCGAGCAGTACTTC. Full variable domain (remainder filled in from reference TRBV2 and TRBJ2-7): EPEVTQTPSHQVTQMGQEVILRCVPISNHLYFYWYRQILGQKVEFLVSFYNNEISEKSEIFDDQFSVERPDGSNFTLKIRSTKLEDSAMYFCASSEMGGEQYFGPGTRLTVT.

The V and J genes are TRBV29-1 and TRBJ2-1; D gene uncertain. Germline loops: CDR1 SQVTM, CDR2 ANQGSEA. Trimming removed 3 bases from V and 10 bases from J, with 7 bases in between. This CDR3 region has 10 residues. For the CDR3, the DNA is TGCAGCGTTGATGTAAAAGAGCAGTTCTTC. Residues: CSVDVKEQFF.

The chain uses TRBV6-5 and TRBJ2-5; 7 bases match TRBD1. CDR3 length: 15 amino acids. Per germline, CDR1 MNHEY and CDR2 SVGAGI. Germline trimming cut 4 bases from V and 5 bases from J; bases unmatched to any gene: 10. CDR3 nucleotides: TGTGCCAGCAGTTTCTATACAGGGGCAGGGGAGACCCAGTACTTC. It is translated as CASSFYTGAGETQYF.

This clonotype was seen only a few times. This may arise from a read error, as a much more abundant clone is one base away. V is TRBV7-9 and J is TRBJ1-3; TRBD1 aligns across 7 bases. Germline CDR1 SEHNR, CDR2 FQNEAQ (reference sequence). The CDR3 is 14 amino acids. The CDR3 here is CAGSWDRSGNTIYF. For the CDR3, the DNA is TGTGCCGGCAGCTGGGACAGATCTGGAAACACCATATATTTT.

This clonotype came up many times. The rearrangement joins TRBV25-1 to TRBJ2-7; 7 nucleotides line up with TRBD2. Losses at the gene ends were 4 bases for V and 0 bases for J; bases not matched to a gene: 3. The CDR3 is made up of 14 amino acids. Germline CDR1 MGHDK, CDR2 SYGVNS. CDR3 amino acids: CASSVWGGSYEQYF. CDR3 in DNA: TGTGCCAGCAGTGTTTGGGGGGGCTCCTACGAGCAGTACTTC.

There are many counts of this clonotype. This rearrangement joins TRBV4-3 to TRBJ2-7; 8 bases are a match to TRBD2. V shed 4 bases, J shed 4 bases, and the junction held 6 bases outside the gene matches. The CDR3 has 14 residues. Germline CDR1 is LGHNA and CDR2 is YSLEER. The CDR3 spells CASSPRGARYEQYF. The CDR3 nucleotides are TGCGCCAGCAGCCCGCGGGGGGCTCGATACGAGCAGTACTTC.

This chain links TRBV10-3 with TRBJ1-4, with TRBD1 matching over 7 bases. This CDR3 contains 15 residues. V shed 5 bases and J 2 bases; nucleotides not matched to a gene: 5. Germline V gene data show CDR1 as ENHRY and CDR2 as SYGVKD. CDR3: CAISTDRVTNEKLFF. As DNA, the CDR3 is TGTGCCATCAGTACAGACAGGGTCACTAATGAAAAACTGTTTTTT.

This clonotype has at least ten counts. V is TRBV7-9 and J is TRBJ2-7; D remains unclear. The germline V gene encodes CDR1 SEHNR and CDR2 FQNEAQ (reference sequence). Deletions cut 1 base from V and 1 base from J, with 8 bases between. The CDR3 totals 14 residues. CDR3 region: CASSLGGPSYEQYF. The CDR3 DNA follows: TGTGCCAGCAGCTTAGGGGGTCCGTCCTACGAGCAGTACTTC.

Points on this clonotype: A much larger clone sits a single nucleotide away, making a read error possible. The chain combines TRBV6-6 with TRBJ1-2, with D maybe TRBD1 (5 bases). The CDR3 length is 15 residues. CDR1 is MNHNY, CDR2 SVGAGI, per germline (reference sequence). The CDR3 region has the DNA TGTGCCAGCACTGACCAAACCAGGGCTCACTATGGCCACACCTTC. Translated: CASTDQTRAHYGHTF.

Many counts were recorded for this clonotype. In DNA, the CDR3 is TGCAGTGTGGCGGATGAGTACCAAGAGACCCAGTACTTC. This encodes CSVADEYQETQYF. This chain links TRBV20-1 with TRBJ2-5, with D hard to call. Germline V gene lookup returns CDR1 DFQATT and CDR2 SNEGSKA (reference sequence). The CDR3 totals 13 residues. Trimming took off 7 bases at V and 0 bases at J, with 12 bases between the two ends.

In this sample, this clonotype turned up many times. The chain is built from TRBV6-6 and TRBJ1-1; a weak D match, TRBD1 (5 bases). Trimming took off 1 base at V and 6 bases at J, with 6 bases between the two ends. The CDR3 covers 12 residues. CDR1 is MNHNY, CDR2 SVGAGI, per germline (reference sequence). In DNA form, the CDR3 reads TGTGCCAGCAGTTACTTGGGGGCTGAAGCTTTCTTT. This translates into CASSYLGAEAFF.

This clonotype turned up a few times. J is TRBJ2-7 and V is TRBV6-5; a weak D match, TRBD1 (7 bases). Looked up from germline, CDR1 is MNHEY and CDR2 is SVGAGI. Trimming took 0 bases from V and 3 from J, leaving 12 bases between them. CDR3 length: 15 residues. The CDR3 DNA reads TGTGCCAGCAGTTACTCGCGACAGGGAGGCTACGAGCAGTACTTC. Its protein product is CASSYSRQGGYEQYF.

This clonotype has a count of ten or more. The chain recombines TRBV7-9 with TRBJ2-7, with 8 nucleotides matching TRBD2. The CDR3 loop spans 17 amino acids. The trim removed 1 base at V and 3 bases at J, leaving 11 bases unmatched. Germline V lookup: CDR1 SEHNR, CDR2 FQNEAQ (reference sequence). The CDR3 spells CASSLGQAMGLDYEQYF. CDR3 sequence (DNA): TGTGCCAGCAGCTTAGGACAGGCTATGGGACTAGACTACGAGCAGTACTTC.

Concerning this clonotype: A much larger clone lies one base from this, so it may be a read error. Likely a read error: the CDR3 ends without its conserved phenylalanine or tryptophan. The V and J genes are TRBV5-1 and TRBJ2-5; D gene uncertain. The V end lost 1 base, the J end lost 5 bases, and 9 bases lay between the germline ends. Per the germline V gene, CDR1 is SGHRS and CDR2 is YFSETQ. CDR3 length: 13 residues. This chain's CDR3 is CASSLNIGETQYC. CDR3 nucleotides: TGCGCCAGCAGCTTGAACATTGGGGAGACCCAGTACTGC.

The chain combines TRBV10-3 with TRBJ1-4; TRBD1 agrees at 9 bases. V trimming: 10 bases; J trimming: 7 bases; junction bases outside the gene matches: 7. The CDR3 runs to 13 residues. Germline assignment: CDR1 ENHRY and CDR2 SYGVKD. The CDR3 is CASEGQGAEKLFF. Written as DNA, the CDR3 is TGTGCCAGCGAGGGACAGGGTGCTGAAAAACTGTTTTTT.

In its sample, this clonotype was seen many times. The V and J genes are TRBV20-1 and TRBJ2-7; D possibly corresponds to TRBD2 (7 bases). The CDR3 extends over 12 amino acids. Germline CDR1 DFQATT, CDR2 SNEGSKA (reference sequence). V dropped 6 bases and J dropped 6 bases, with 15 bases sitting between them. The CDR3, as DNA: TGCAGTGCCAAAAGGGGGGGGGGCGAGCAGTACTTC. This codes for CSAKRGGGEQYF.

This clonotype was recorded many times. The chain carries TRBV7-9 and TRBJ1-2; no clear D gene. Trimming removed 5 bases at V and 2 bases at J, with 9 bases between. Germline values: CDR1 SEHNR, CDR2 FQNEAQ (reference sequence). CDR3 size: 13 residues. CDR3 coding DNA: TGTGCCAGCAGCCCCGGGGAGAACTATGGCTACACCTTC. Translated, it gives CASSPGENYGYTF.